Below, 29 T cell receptor beta chains from the same sample are listed, as sequenced in a study of T cell repertoires in cytomegalovirus infection. TCRdb processed the reads anew with MiXCR; each CDR3 protein has one entry. The sample consists of approximately 470,000 distinct CDR3 sequences, about 42% of them appearing once. Their recognized antigens are unknown. The starting material was cultured PBMCs, obtained from culture after CMV antigen stimulation. The receptor source for this set is a human donor in good health (CMV status not recorded). Some clones in this sample may be carry-over from other donors' samples.

The chain uses TRBV7-9 and TRBJ1-2; D is unresolved. The CDR3 extends over 13 amino acids. The ends were cut back, 7 bases at V and 8 bases at J, with 17 bases in the middle. CDR1 is SEHNR, CDR2 FQNEAQ, per germline (reference sequence). In DNA, the CDR3 is TGTGCCAGCACCCCTTCGGGAAAAGGCGGCTACACCTTC. Protein product: CASTPSGKGGYTF.

The chain couples TRBV29-1 to TRBJ1-2; D is perhaps TRBD1 (6 bases). Between the trimmed V and J ends, which lost 7 bases and 11 bases, there was a span of 14 bases. Germline V lookup: CDR1 SQVTM, CDR2 ANQGSEA. The CDR3 runs to 10 residues. This CDR3 reads CSAGDTGYTF. CDR3 coding DNA: TGCAGCGCCGGGGACACGGGATACACCTTC.

This clonotype was seen repeatedly, ten times or more. The chain carries TRBV7-2 and TRBJ1-6; D not certain. Germline CDR1 is SGHTA and CDR2 is FQGNSA. Between the trimmed V and J ends, which lost 6 bases and 4 bases, there was a span of 4 bases. There are 12 residues in the CDR3. The DNA of the CDR3 is TGTGCCAGCAGTGAATATAATTCACCCCTCCACTTT. The encoded protein is CASSEYNSPLHF.

The chain couples TRBV19 to TRBJ2-1; TRBD1 or TRBD2 may be the D gene (6 bases each). The CDR3 covers 17 residues. Germline CDR1 and CDR2: LNHDA and SQIVND (reference sequence). The V end lost 5 bases, the J end lost 6 bases, and 23 bases lay between the germline ends. CDR3 nucleotide sequence: TGTGCCAGTAGTTCCCGGGGGCGCATCCCCTTCTCCAATGAGCAGTTCTTC. It encodes CASSSRGRIPFSNEQFF.

This clonotype has just one count. The chain couples TRBV7-8 to TRBJ1-6, with 7 bases that match TRBD1. The germline V gene encodes CDR1 SGHVS and CDR2 FQNEAQ. V lost 4 bases and J lost 4; bases outside the gene matches: 10. The CDR3 totals 17 residues. The DNA for the CDR3 is TGTGCCAGCAGCTCAGCGACCAGGGGGGGGTATAATTCACCCCTCCACTTT. Translated: CASSSATRGGYNSPLHF.

This clonotype was seen only a few times. The chain links TRBV2 to TRBJ2-6; weak D call: TRBD1 (5 bases). The CDR3 totals 14 residues. Germline CDR1 reads SNHLY; CDR2 reads FYNNEI. Trimming left V 5 bases short and J 6 bases short, with 11 bases between. This CDR3 is CASSPGLEANVLTF. DNA for the CDR3: TGTGCCAGCAGTCCAGGGTTGGAGGCCAACGTCCTGACTTTC.

The chain recombines TRBV6-5 with TRBJ1-2; perhaps TRBD1 as D (5 bases). Germline CDR1 MNHEY, CDR2 SVGAGI. The CDR3 has 15 amino acids. With 2 bases removed from V and 5 bases from J, the gap between germline ends came to 15 bases. CDR3 sequence: CASSYPTGAGYGYTF. The CDR3 bases are TGTGCCAGCAGTTACCCCACAGGAGCGGGATATGGCTACACCTTC.

The rearrangement uses TRBV20-1 and TRBJ2-3, with D unclear. The CDR3 spans 15 residues. V was trimmed by 1 base and J by 0 bases, leaving 11 bases between them. Germline CDR1 and CDR2: DFQATT and SNEGSKA (reference sequence). The CDR3 protein is CSARARLSSTDTQYF. CDR3 DNA sequence: TGCAGTGCTAGAGCGCGACTGTCTAGCACAGATACGCAGTATTTT.

This rearrangement joins TRBV5-5 to TRBJ2-7, with 7 nucleotides matching TRBD2. Germline CDR1 is SGHKS and CDR2 is YYEKEE (reference sequence). Losses at the gene ends were 2 bases for V and 6 bases for J; bases not matched to a gene: 11. The CDR3 covers 15 residues. The CDR3 spells CASSFARTRPGEQYF. CDR3 DNA: TGTGCCAGCAGCTTTGCCCGGACTAGGCCTGGCGAGCAGTACTTC.

This clonotype was detected only a few times. The chain combines TRBV6-5 with TRBJ2-1, with 9 bases identical to TRBD2. Germline V lookup: CDR1 MNHEY, CDR2 SVGAGI. Germline trimming cut 2 bases from V and 7 bases from J; bases unmatched to any gene: 15. The CDR3 is made up of 18 amino acids. This CDR3 reads CASSYDGPAGGAWNEQFF. In DNA, the CDR3 is TGTGCCAGCAGTTACGACGGCCCGGCGGGAGGGGCTTGGAATGAGCAGTTCTTC.

This clonotype was observed a handful of times. The chain joins TRBV7-2 to TRBJ2-1, with TRBD1 identical over 7 bases. Germline CDR1 SGHTA, CDR2 FQGNSA. J gave up 5 bases and V 5 bases, and 6 bases lay outside the gene matches. The CDR3 loop spans 14 amino acids. The CDR3: CASSPGQANNEQFF. CDR3 DNA sequence: TGTGCCAGCAGCCCCGGACAGGCCAACAATGAGCAGTTCTTC.

The CDR3 loop reads CASSSRGGSGREQFF. The CDR3 bases are TGTGCCAGCAGCTCCCGGGGGGGTAGCGGTCGCGAGCAGTTCTTC. The rearrangement uses TRBV7-2 and TRBJ2-1; TRBD2 matches at 8 bases. The CDR3 contains 15 residues. With 4 bases clipped from V and 10 bases from J, the junction kept 12 bases outside the gene matches. Germline V CDR1 and CDR2: SGHTA, FQGNSA.

The genes are TRBV12-5 and TRBJ1-5, with D unresolved. The germline V gene encodes CDR1 LGHNT and CDR2 FRNRAP. The CDR3 consists of 12 residues. V lost 8 bases and J lost 5, with 10 bases in between. CDR3 sequence (DNA): TGTGCTAGTCGAGGGAGATATCAGCCCCAGCATTTT. This codes for CASRGRYQPQHF.

The V and J genes are TRBV6-2 or TRBV6-3 and TRBJ1-2, with D uncertain. The CDR3 sequence is 12 residues long. V shed 0 bases and J shed 7 bases, with 6 bases lying between them. From germline, CDR1 is MNHEY and CDR2 SVGEGT. The CDR3 reads CASSYSAGGYTF. CDR3 bases: TGTGCCAGCAGTTACTCGGCGGGTGGCTACACCTTC.

This clonotype was picked up many times. This rearrangement joins TRBV7-2 to TRBJ1-5; D gene ambiguous. V dropped 5 bases and J dropped 5 bases, with 10 bases sitting between them. CDR3 length equals 13 residues. CDR1 SGHTA and CDR2 FQGNSA come from the germline V gene. This CDR3 reads CASSAWLDQPQHF. The DNA of the CDR3 is TGTGCCAGCAGCGCCTGGCTAGATCAGCCCCAGCATTTT.

This clonotype was detected ten times or more. The chain combines TRBV7-2 with TRBJ2-1, with 11 bases matching TRBD2. V dropped 3 bases and J dropped 7; count of bases not matched to a gene: 11. Germline lookup yields CDR1 SGHTA and CDR2 FQGNSA. CDR3 length: 17 residues. DNA of the CDR3: TGTGCCAGCAGCTTGACCCAACTAGCGGGAGTCCCAAATGAGCAGTTCTTC. Translation gives CASSLTQLAGVPNEQFF.

In this sample, this clonotype turned up a few times. This sequence joins TRBV10-3 and TRBJ2-3; D is uncertain. The CDR3 covers 12 residues. V lost 6 bases and J 2 bases, leaving 6 bases between the germline ends. The germline gives CDR1 ENHRY, CDR2 SYGVKD. DNA for the CDR3: TGTGCCATCAGAGCCGCCACAGATACGCAGTATTTT. Translated: CAIRAATDTQYF.

In its sample, this clonotype was seen a few times. The chain combines TRBV11-2 with TRBJ2-7; D not resolved. The CDR3 has 14 amino acids. The V end lost 1 base, the J end lost 6 bases, and 13 bases lay between the germline ends. The V gene's germline CDR1 is SGHAT and CDR2 FQNNGV. The CDR3 sequence: CASSLVGSGPEQYF. CDR3 bases: TGTGCCAGCAGCTTAGTGGGTTCAGGTCCCGAGCAGTACTTC.

Here the CDR3 reads CASSPKPLTPQLFPYNEQFF. CDR3 DNA sequence: TGTGCCAGCAGCCCCAAACCCCTGACTCCCCAGTTATTCCCCTACAATGAGCAGTTCTTC. The chain uses TRBV7-6 and TRBJ2-1; D is ambiguous. V lost 5 bases to trimming and J lost 2 bases, with 28 bases between them. The germline V gene encodes CDR1 SGHVS and CDR2 FNYEAQ. The CDR3 runs to 20 residues.

CDR3 sequence reads: CASTPSTGPDTQYF. The CDR3 region has the DNA TGTGCCAGCACCCCATCAACGGGACCAGATACGCAGTATTTT. V is TRBV6-6 and J is TRBJ2-3, with D possibly called TRBD1 or TRBD2 (5 bases each). Trimming shortened V by 7 bases and J by 4 bases, and 15 bases separated the two germline ends. This CDR3 has 14 residues. Germline CDR1 is MNHNY and CDR2 is SVGAGI (reference sequence).

There are a few counts of this clonotype. The V gene is TRBV7-6, the J gene TRBJ1-5; the match to TRBD1 covers 7 bases. Germline V gene sequence: CDR1 SGHVS, CDR2 FNYEAQ. The CDR3 is made up of 16 amino acids. After removal of 4 bases from V and 7 bases from J, the junction contained 13 bases not matched to a gene. The CDR3 DNA reads TGTGCCAGCAGCTCTGGCCCCTACAGGGGCGGGCAGCCCCAGCATTTT. This codes for CASSSGPYRGGQPQHF.

The V gene is TRBV11-3, the J gene TRBJ2-1, with 9 bases lining up with TRBD2. Germline V gene data show CDR1 as SGHNT and CDR2 as YENEEA. This CDR3 comprises 19 residues. V was pared by 1 base and J by 6 bases, with 16 bases of the junction left unmatched. The CDR3 protein is CASSLGLAVGTSFGNEQFF. The CDR3 DNA reads as TGTGCCAGCAGCTTAGGACTAGCGGTTGGAACCTCGTTTGGCAATGAGCAGTTCTTC.

The rearrangement joins TRBV20-1 to TRBJ2-7; D possibly corresponds to TRBD2 (5 bases). The CDR3 sequence is 11 residues long. Deletions cut 7 bases from V and 4 bases from J, with 11 bases between. Germline V CDR1 and CDR2: DFQATT, SNEGSKA (reference sequence). The chain's CDR3 is CSGRESYEQYF. DNA for the CDR3: TGCAGTGGCCGGGAATCATACGAGCAGTACTTC.

This clonotype was detected only a few times. This sequence joins TRBV25-1 and TRBJ1-4; 10 nucleotides match TRBD1. Germline loops: CDR1 MGHDK, CDR2 SYGVNS. J lost 8 bases, V lost 4 bases, and 7 bases had no gene match. The CDR3 has 15 residues. The CDR3 region has the DNA TGTGCCAGCAGTGGTCCCGGGACAGGGGTCGAAAAACTGTTTTTT. Amino acid sequence: CASSGPGTGVEKLFF.

The genes are TRBV2 and TRBJ2-1; 7 bases fit TRBD1. CDR3 length: 13 residues. From germline, CDR1 is SNHLY and CDR2 FYNNEI. J lost 14 bases, V lost 6 bases, and 13 bases had no gene match. For the CDR3, the DNA is TGTGCCAGCAGAACCGGGGACGGCCAGGGGGAGTTCTTC. The encoded protein is CASRTGDGQGEFF.

The chain joins TRBV4-3 to TRBJ2-7; no definite D call. Per the germline V gene, CDR1 is LGHNA and CDR2 is YSLEER. This CDR3 is 14 amino acids long. V lost 0 bases, J lost 3 bases, and 9 bases lay in between. The CDR3 coding sequence is TGCGCCAGCAGCCAAGAGTCGGGTAACTACGAGCAGTACTTC. This sequence encodes CASSQESGNYEQYF.

This chain uses TRBV7-3 with TRBJ1-1; a possible D gene is TRBD1 (5 bases). The CDR3 extends over 16 amino acids. CDR1 is SGHTA, CDR2 FQGTGA, per germline. V lost 5 bases to trimming and J lost 3 bases, with 19 bases between them. This CDR3 is CASSPKGWDGDTEAFF. DNA for the CDR3: TGTGCCAGCAGCCCGAAGGGTTGGGACGGGGACACTGAAGCTTTCTTT.

The V call is TRBV7-2, the J call TRBJ1-2; 9 bases line up with TRBD1. This CDR3 comprises 13 residues. Germline assignment: CDR1 SGHTA and CDR2 FQGNSA. The V and J ends lost 1 base and 6 bases, in that order; junction bases with no gene match: 0. CDR3: CASSLGDRDGYTF. The CDR3 region has the DNA TGTGCCAGCAGCTTAGGGGACAGGGATGGCTACACCTTC.

The V and J genes are TRBV6-2 or TRBV6-3 and TRBJ1-1; 9 bases agree with TRBD1. Germline V gene lookup returns CDR1 MNHEY and CDR2 SVGEGT. There are 20 residues in the CDR3. Trimming cost V 5 bases and J 0 bases; bases outside gene matches: 19. CDR3 DNA: TGTGCCAGCAGTCAGACGAGAAGACCCCTGGGACAGGGAATGAACACTGAAGCTTTCTTT. Protein: CASSQTRRPLGQGMNTEAFF.